The 7 T cell receptor beta chains below were found in one sample sequenced in a study of CD8+ T cells in alopecia areata. Extracted from the samples, RNA was reverse transcribed into cDNA to serve as the sequencing template. Data came from immunoSEQ multiplex PCR; TCRdb stores just in-frame clones and leaves some out. This sample has 110,000 to 150,000 clones; roughly three fifths occur once, and the top ten carry about 6%. The input for sequencing was CD4+ T cells sorted from blood, taken at week 0. The receptors come from a human donor with alopecia areata.

The chain carries TRBV9 and TRBJ1-6; D is undetermined. The CDR3 length is 13 residues. The V gene's germline CDR1 is SGDLS and CDR2 YYNGEE. V shed 3 bases and J shed 6 bases, with 7 bases lying between them. The CDR3 DNA is TGTGCCAGCAGCGAGACGGGTAATTCACCCCTCCACTTT. This translates into CASSETGNSPLHF. The full variable domain, completed using reference TRBV9 and TRBJ1-6, is DSGVTQTPKHLITATGQRVTLRCSPRSGDLSVYWYQQSLDQGLQFLIQYYNGEERAKGNILERFSAQQFPDLHSELNLSSLELGDSALYFCASSETGNSPLHFGNGTRLTVT.

This clone was found a few times. V and J are TRBV11-2 and TRBJ2-2; D is uncertain. V gave up 1 base and J gave up 7 bases, with 13 bases separating them. The CDR3 loop spans 15 amino acids. Germline values: CDR1 SGHAT, CDR2 FQNNGV. The CDR3 bases are TGTGCCAGCAGCTTAGCGAAAGGTCGCGACGGGGAGCTGTTTTTT. This gives the protein CASSLAKGRDGELFF.

This clone occurred a few times. This rearrangement joins TRBV15 to TRBJ2-5; the match to TRBD1 covers 10 bases. The germline V gene encodes CDR1 LNHNV and CDR2 YYDKDF (reference sequence). V was pared by 5 bases and J by 5 bases, with 8 bases of the junction left unmatched. The CDR3 length is 15 residues. The CDR3 region has the DNA TGTGCCACCAGCCGCGAGACAGGGGGCTCCGAGACCCAGTACTTC. It translates to CATSRETGGSETQYF.

This clone was counted once. This chain links TRBV18 with TRBJ2-2; no firm D call. The CDR3 is 14 amino acids. Germline V gene data show CDR1 as KGHSH and CDR2 as LQKENI. V lost 2 bases and J lost 4, with 8 bases in between. The CDR3 DNA sequence: TGTGCCAGCTCACCAATGACAAGCACCGGGGAGCTGTTTTTT. Encoded protein: CASSPMTSTGELFF.

The genes are TRBV15 and TRBJ2-1, with D possibly being TRBD1 (5 bases). CDR3 length: 16 amino acids. Trimming pared 1 base from V and 0 bases from J, leaving 10 bases between. Germline CDR1 LNHNV, CDR2 YYDKDF (reference sequence). The DNA for the CDR3 is TGTGCCACCAGCAGAGGCGAGGACACCTCCTACAATGAGCAGTTCTTC. This translates into CATSRGEDTSYNEQFF.

A few counts support this clone. The chain recombines TRBV6-6 with TRBJ2-6; no reliable D call. The germline CDR1 and CDR2 sequences are MNHNY and SVGAGI (reference sequence). The CDR3 is made up of 16 amino acids. V gave up 4 bases and J gave up 0 bases, with 10 bases separating them. The CDR3 DNA is TGTGCCAGCAGTTCCCCCCCGTCCTCTGGGGCCAACGTCCTGACTTTC. It is translated as CASSSPPSSGANVLTF.

J is TRBJ2-5 and V is TRBV5-4; 10 bases agree with TRBD1. Per the germline V gene, CDR1 is SGHNT and CDR2 is YYREEE (reference sequence). After removal of 2 bases from V and 4 bases from J, the junction contained 2 bases not matched to a gene. CDR3 size: 14 residues. The CDR3 region has the DNA TGTGCCAGCAGCTTCCGGGACAGGGGAGAGACCCAGTACTTC. It is translated as CASSFRDRGETQYF.